Listed below are T cell receptor beta chains from one sample, sequenced in a study of naive and memory T cell subsets. TCRdb redid the calling of the UMI-ligation and nested PCR reads with MiXCR, one entry per CDR3 protein. The data contain 100,000 or so distinct CDR3 sequences, around 7% of them singletons. Sample: central memory CD4+ T cells from blood. Every receptor here comes from a human donor in good health. Each CDR3 is given with its conserved first and last residue. The order of the fields is CDR3 DNA, CDR3 protein, CDR3 length, D gene, clone size, J gene, V gene. A D gene is named only where the DNA matches it firmly. Size values are once, few and many counts, or a class for expanded clones, and some rows have none.

cdr3_nt: TGTGCCAGCAGTTTACCGCGGGGGGGTGGGGAGACCCAGTACTTC; cdr3_aa: CASSLPRGGGETQYF; cdr3_length: 15; d_call: TRBD2; clone_size: few; j_call: TRBJ2-5; v_call: TRBV12-3/TRBV12-4
cdr3_nt: TGTGCCTCAGACAGGCCAGCTAACTATGGCTACACCTTC; cdr3_aa: CASDRPANYGYTF; cdr3_length: 13; d_call: NA; clone_size: many; j_call: TRBJ1-2; v_call: TRBV30
cdr3_nt: TGTGCCTGGAGTGCCCGACAAATGAACACTGAAGCTTTCTTT; cdr3_aa: CAWSARQMNTEAFF; cdr3_length: 14; d_call: NA; clone_size: many; j_call: TRBJ1-1; v_call: TRBV30
cdr3_nt: TGTGCCAGCAGCCAAGACTTACGGGGGCTGGACGAGCAGTACTTC; cdr3_aa: CASSQDLRGLDEQYF; cdr3_length: 15; d_call: NA; clone_size: many; j_call: TRBJ2-7; v_call: TRBV4-2
cdr3_nt: TGTGCCAGCAGTGAAGGACAGCTCAATTCACCCCTCCACTTT; cdr3_aa: CASSEGQLNSPLHF; cdr3_length: 14; d_call: NA; clone_size: many; j_call: TRBJ1-6; v_call: TRBV6-1
cdr3_nt: TGTGCCTCCACACTAGCGTACAATGAGCAGTTCTTC; cdr3_aa: CASTLAYNEQFF; cdr3_length: 12; d_call: TRBD2; clone_size: few; j_call: TRBJ2-1; v_call: TRBV30
cdr3_nt: TGTGCCAGCAGCTTACAAGCGGGAGGGGCCGGGGAGCTGTTTTTT; cdr3_aa: CASSLQAGGAGELFF; cdr3_length: 15; d_call: TRBD2; clone_size: few; j_call: TRBJ2-2; v_call: TRBV7-9
cdr3_nt: TGTGCCAGCAGTCTCAGGGTGAGCACTGAAGCTTTCTTT; cdr3_aa: CASSLRVSTEAFF; cdr3_length: 13; d_call: NA; clone_size: many; j_call: TRBJ1-1; v_call: TRBV27
cdr3_nt: TGTGCCAGCTCACCAATAACGCAAGAAGCTTTCTTT; cdr3_aa: CASSPITQEAFF; cdr3_length: 12; d_call: NA; clone_size: many; j_call: TRBJ1-1; v_call: TRBV18
cdr3_nt: TGTGCCAGCAGCCCCCTGGAGGGAGGTAATTCACCCCTCCACTTT; cdr3_aa: CASSPLEGGNSPLHF; cdr3_length: 15; d_call: NA; clone_size: many; j_call: TRBJ1-6; v_call: TRBV7-2
cdr3_nt: TGCGCCAGCAGGGGGGGTTACAGGGGCCAAGCTAGCACAGATACGCAGTATTTT; cdr3_aa: CASRGGYRGQASTDTQYF; cdr3_length: 18; d_call: NA; clone_size: few; j_call: TRBJ2-3; v_call: TRBV5-1
cdr3_nt: TGCAGCGTTGAACCAGGGGACTCCTACTTTACGCAGTATTTT; cdr3_aa: CSVEPGDSYFTQYF; cdr3_length: 14; d_call: NA; clone_size: few; j_call: TRBJ2-3; v_call: TRBV29-1
cdr3_nt: TGTGCCAGCTCGAAAGGACAGGGATTTAACTATGGCTACACCTTC; cdr3_aa: CASSKGQGFNYGYTF; cdr3_length: 15; d_call: TRBD1; clone_size: many; j_call: TRBJ1-2; v_call: TRBV18
cdr3_nt: TGTGCCAGCAGCGTCGAAGCGTTCCTAGAGACCCAGTACTTC; cdr3_aa: CASSVEAFLETQYF; cdr3_length: 14; d_call: NA; clone_size: few; j_call: TRBJ2-5; v_call: TRBV9
cdr3_nt: TGTGCCAGCAGTACCACTTGGAACACTGAAGCTTTCTTT; cdr3_aa: CASSTTWNTEAFF; cdr3_length: 13; d_call: NA; clone_size: many; j_call: TRBJ1-1; v_call: TRBV6-1
cdr3_nt: TGTGCCAGCATCCCAAGCCGGACAGGGGGCCCCCAAGAGACCCAGTACTTC; cdr3_aa: CASIPSRTGGPQETQYF; cdr3_length: 17; d_call: TRBD1; clone_size: few; j_call: TRBJ2-5; v_call: TRBV7-8
cdr3_nt: TGTGCCAGCAGCTTCCGCGGAGGTGATTCACCCCTCCACTTT; cdr3_aa: CASSFRGGDSPLHF; cdr3_length: 14; d_call: NA; clone_size: many; j_call: TRBJ1-6; v_call: TRBV7-3
cdr3_nt: TGTGCCAGCAGCCGCCGGACTAGCGGGGCCACAGGCACAGATACGCAGTATTTT; cdr3_aa: CASSRRTSGATGTDTQYF; cdr3_length: 18; d_call: TRBD2; clone_size: NA; j_call: TRBJ2-3; v_call: TRBV7-8
cdr3_nt: TGTGCCAGCAGCCTGGATCAAGGCAATCAGCCCCAGCATTTT; cdr3_aa: CASSLDQGNQPQHF; cdr3_length: 14; d_call: NA; clone_size: few; j_call: TRBJ1-5; v_call: TRBV28
cdr3_nt: TGTGCCAGCAGCCACGCTCCGACAGGAACGGAGACCCAGTACTTC; cdr3_aa: CASSHAPTGTETQYF; cdr3_length: 15; d_call: NA; clone_size: NA; j_call: TRBJ2-5; v_call: TRBV4-2
cdr3_nt: TGTGCCAGCAGCTTAGTCGCCCTAGCGGGCACTAGCACAGATACGCAGTATTTT; cdr3_aa: CASSLVALAGTSTDTQYF; cdr3_length: 18; d_call: TRBD2; clone_size: NA; j_call: TRBJ2-3; v_call: TRBV7-2
cdr3_nt: TGTGCCAGCAGCTCCGGGACAGGGCAGACACCCCTCCACTTT; cdr3_aa: CASSSGTGQTPLHF; cdr3_length: 14; d_call: TRBD1; clone_size: many; j_call: TRBJ1-6; v_call: TRBV7-3
cdr3_nt: TGCAGCGTCGTACAAAAGACCTACAATGAGCAGTTCTTC; cdr3_aa: CSVVQKTYNEQFF; cdr3_length: 13; d_call: NA; clone_size: many; j_call: TRBJ2-1; v_call: TRBV29-1
cdr3_nt: TGTGCCAGCAGTGGGAGAAGAGGACAAGGCTACACCTTC; cdr3_aa: CASSGRRGQGYTF; cdr3_length: 13; d_call: NA; clone_size: many; j_call: TRBJ1-2; v_call: TRBV2
cdr3_nt: TGTGCCAGCAGCTCCCTGACGGCCGGGACTAGCCCCTACGAGCAGTACTTC; cdr3_aa: CASSSLTAGTSPYEQYF; cdr3_length: 17; d_call: TRBD2; clone_size: NA; j_call: TRBJ2-7; v_call: TRBV7-9
cdr3_nt: TGTGCCACCAGTGATGGACTAGCGGAGTCCAACAATGAGCAGTTCTTC; cdr3_aa: CATSDGLAESNNEQFF; cdr3_length: 16; d_call: TRBD2; clone_size: many; j_call: TRBJ2-1; v_call: TRBV24-1